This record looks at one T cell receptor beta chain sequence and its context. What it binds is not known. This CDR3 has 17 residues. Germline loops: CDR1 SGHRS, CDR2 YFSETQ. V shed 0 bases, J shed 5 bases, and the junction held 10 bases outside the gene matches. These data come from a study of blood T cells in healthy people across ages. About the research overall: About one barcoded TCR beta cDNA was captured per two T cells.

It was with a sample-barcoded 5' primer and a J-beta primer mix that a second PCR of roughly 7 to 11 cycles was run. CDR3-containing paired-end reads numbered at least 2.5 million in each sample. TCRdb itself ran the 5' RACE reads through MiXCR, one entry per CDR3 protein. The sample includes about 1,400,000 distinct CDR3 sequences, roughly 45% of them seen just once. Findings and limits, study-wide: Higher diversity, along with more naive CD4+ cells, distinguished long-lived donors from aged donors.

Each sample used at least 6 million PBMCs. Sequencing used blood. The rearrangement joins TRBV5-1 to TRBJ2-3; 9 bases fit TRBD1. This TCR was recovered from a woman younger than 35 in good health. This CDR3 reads CASSLAYTGGWGDTQYF. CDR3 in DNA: TGCGCCAGCAGCTTGGCCTATACAGGGGGCTGGGGAGATACGCAGTATTTT. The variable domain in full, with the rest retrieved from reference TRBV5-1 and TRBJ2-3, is KAGVTQTPRYLIKTRGQQVTLSCSPISGHRSVSWYQQTPGQGLQFLFEYFSETQRNKGNFPGRFSGRQFSNSRSEMNVSTLELGDSALYLCASSLAYTGGWGDTQYFGPGTRLTVL.